The 10 T cell receptor beta chains below all came from one sample that was sequenced in a study of T cells in Graves' hyperthyroidism and ophthalmopathy. The source material, RNA transcripts, was used to amplify TCR beta CDR3 regions. The HTBI primer set served for first-round RT-PCR of the TCR CDR3. TCRdb independently ran MiXCR on the multiplex PCR reads; one entry per CDR3 protein. The sample lists fewer than 650,000 distinct CDR3 sequences, about 14% occurring once. Sequenced input: blood. The source of these receptors is a woman aged 40 to 50 with Graves' ophthalmopathy.

Many counts were recorded for this clonotype. The gene calls are TRBV19 and TRBJ2-2, with TRBD2 identical over 8 bases. Germline lookup yields CDR1 LNHDA and CDR2 SQIVND (reference sequence). The CDR3 spans 16 residues. J was trimmed by 5 bases and V by 1 base; bases with no gene match: 6. This CDR3 is CASSIAGGPDTGELFF. CDR3 nucleotides: TGTGCCAGTAGTATAGCGGGAGGGCCGGATACCGGGGAGCTGTTTTTT.

This chain connects TRBV5-6 to TRBJ1-1; the D is unclear. The CDR3 has 12 residues. V lost 0 bases and J lost 7, with 7 bases in between. The germline gives CDR1 SGHDT, CDR2 YYEEEE. The CDR3 region is CASSLERGEAFF. CDR3 coding DNA: TGTGCCAGCAGCTTGGAACGGGGTGAAGCTTTCTTT.

This clonotype has ten or more counts. V usage is TRBV7-6 and J usage is TRBJ2-7; 7 bases fit TRBD2. Germline V gene lookup returns CDR1 SGHVS and CDR2 FNYEAQ. The CDR3 loop spans 18 amino acids. The trim removed 5 bases at V and 2 bases at J, leaving 18 bases unmatched. The CDR3, as DNA: TGTGCCAGCAGCAAACGGACTAGTCGTAAAATAGGAACCTACGAGCAGTACTTC. This encodes CASSKRTSRKIGTYEQYF.

At least ten counts were recorded for this clonotype. This chain links TRBV11-2 with TRBJ1-2; 7 bases fit TRBD1. Trimming removed 3 bases from V and 8 bases from J; junction bases left unmatched: 15. The CDR3 consists of 16 residues. CDR1 SGHAT and CDR2 FQNNGV come from the germline V gene. The CDR3, as DNA: TGTGCCAGCAGCTTCCCACGGGAGGGGGCGCAGGGGGGCTACACCTTC. The encoded protein is CASSFPREGAQGGYTF.

This clonotype was recorded many times. The rearrangement links TRBV28 to TRBJ2-5; 10 nucleotides line up with TRBD2. Trimming at V came to 6 bases and at J to 3 bases, leaving 7 bases not matched to a gene. Germline V gives CDR1 MDHEN, CDR2 SYDVKM. The CDR3 runs 15 residues. Here the CDR3 reads CASSPLAGVEETQYF. CDR3 nucleotide sequence: TGTGCCAGCAGCCCCCTAGCGGGAGTAGAAGAGACCCAGTACTTC.

The V call is TRBV19, the J call TRBJ1-5; D gene uncertain. Germline loops: CDR1 LNHDA, CDR2 SQIVND (reference sequence). This CDR3 spans 15 amino acids. Deletions cut 3 bases from V and 3 bases from J, with 12 bases between. CDR3 sequence (DNA): TGTGCCAGTAGTATCTACGGCACATCCAATCAGCCCCAGCATTTT. As protein: CASSIYGTSNQPQHF.

This clonotype has a handful of counts. J is TRBJ2-7 and V is TRBV24-1; D is possibly TRBD1 (6 bases). Per the germline V gene, CDR1 is KGHDR and CDR2 is SFDVKD. V was trimmed by 4 bases and J by 3 bases, leaving 21 bases between them. The length of the CDR3 is 17 residues. CDR3 amino acids: CATSDTHPRTVNYEQYF. The CDR3 nucleotides read TGTGCCACCAGTGACACACACCCACGGACAGTTAACTACGAGCAGTACTTC.

In this sample, this clonotype turned up many times. V usage is TRBV20-1 and J usage is TRBJ2-5, with D perhaps TRBD2 (6 bases). V gave up 5 bases and J gave up 5 bases, with 21 bases separating them. CDR1 and CDR2 from the germline V gene are DFQATT and SNEGSKA (reference sequence). This CDR3 region has 15 residues. The CDR3 DNA reads TGCAGTGCTCTCCAGGAGGGAGGCCTTCGGGAGACCCAGTACTTC. Its translation: CSALQEGGLRETQYF.

This clonotype has a count of ten or more. The rearrangement joins TRBV5-1 to TRBJ2-7; maybe TRBD2 (5 bases). Trimming took off 2 bases at V and 2 bases at J, with 11 bases between the two ends. The CDR3 is 14 amino acids. Germline V gene data show CDR1 as SGHRS and CDR2 as YFSETQ. CDR3 sequence: CASSFLEGPYEQYF. The CDR3 region has the DNA TGCGCCAGCAGCTTTCTAGAGGGCCCCTACGAGCAGTACTTC.

Ten or more counts support this clonotype. The chain recombines TRBV5-1 with TRBJ2-7, with 10 positions matching TRBD2. This CDR3 spans 15 amino acids. The germline V gene encodes CDR1 SGHRS and CDR2 YFSETQ. J gave up 6 bases and V 3 bases, and 9 bases lay outside the gene matches. CDR3 sequence reads: CASSSQASGRGEQYF. DNA of the CDR3: TGCGCCAGCAGCTCCCAAGCTAGCGGGAGAGGCGAGCAGTACTTC. The complete variable domain, with remaining parts taken from reference TRBV5-1 and TRBJ2-7, reads KAGVTQTPRYLIKTRGQQVTLSCSPISGHRSVSWYQQTPGQGLQFLFEYFSETQRNKGNFPGRFSGRQFSNSRSEMNVSTLELGDSALYLCASSSQASGRGEQYFGPGTRLTVT.